These 14 T cell receptor beta chains originate from one sample sequenced in a study of CXCR3-negative and CXCR3-positive naive CD8 T cells. UMI-labeled 5' RACE yielded the TRB cDNA libraries. TCRdb reanalyzed the 5' RACE reads, giving one entry per CDR3 protein sequence and no DNA. This table holds under 50,000 distinct CDR3 sequences. What was sequenced was naive CXCR3- CD8+ T cells from blood. The subset was: CD45RO-CCR7+CD27+CD95- naive CD8+ T cells lacking CXCR3 (TNR3-). These TCRs come from a human donor in good health. Some clones in this sample may be carry-over from other donors' samples.

The chain links TRBV28 to TRBJ1-5; the TCRdb call, TRBD1, lacks DNA for checking. The CDR3 loop spans 13 amino acids. Germline V gives CDR1 MDHEN, CDR2 SYDVKM. This chain's CDR3 is CASTRQGEQPQHF. Full variable domain (outside the CDR3, taken from reference TRBV28 and TRBJ1-5): DVKVTQSSRYLVKRTGEKVFLECVQDMDHENMFWYRQDPGLGLRLIYFSYDVKMKEKGDIPEGYSVSREKKERFSLILESASTNQTSMYLCASTRQGEQPQHFGDGTRLSIL.

The chain combines TRBV28 with TRBJ2-5; absent DNA, TCRdb's TRBD1 call cannot be checked. Germline CDR1 reads MDHEN; CDR2 reads SYDVKM. The CDR3 runs to 15 residues. CDR3: CASSFSQTGWETQYF.

The V and J genes are TRBV29-1 and TRBJ2-1; TCRdb picks TRBD1, but there is no DNA to check that call. The germline gives CDR1 SQVTM, CDR2 ANQGSEA. The CDR3 extends over 17 amino acids. The CDR3 protein is CSVERGGQVGSYNEQFF.

The chain links TRBV6-5 to TRBJ2-1; there is no DNA to check the TCRdb D call of TRBD2. Germline CDR1 MNHEY, CDR2 SVGAGI. The CDR3 covers 14 residues. The CDR3 here is CASNLAGGYNEQFF.

The chain recombines TRBV9 with TRBJ2-2; as DNA is missing, the TRBD1 call by TCRdb cannot be tested. This CDR3 contains 17 residues. CDR1 and CDR2 from the germline V gene are SGDLS and YYNGEE. CDR3 loop: CASSSRGRSTNTGELFF.

The V and J genes are TRBV28 and TRBJ2-3; TCRdb outputs TRBD1, but without DNA this stays unchecked. Germline CDR1 MDHEN, CDR2 SYDVKM. The CDR3 is 13 residues long. The CDR3 loop reads CASNDLGAHTQYF.

The chain uses TRBV6-4 and TRBJ2-2. CDR1 and CDR2 from the germline V gene are MRHNA and SNTAGT. This CDR3 comprises 13 residues. This CDR3 is CASSDTNTGELFF.

The genes are TRBV18 and TRBJ2-1. CDR3 size: 14 residues. From germline, CDR1 is KGHSH and CDR2 LQKENI. The CDR3 is CASSPEFRYNEQFF.

This chain connects TRBV29-1 to TRBJ2-2. CDR1 and CDR2 (germline): SQVTM, ANQGSEA. CDR3 length equals 14 residues. CDR3 sequence: CSVVRKVGTGELFF.

The V gene is TRBV7-9, the J gene TRBJ2-7; absent DNA, TCRdb's TRBD1 call cannot be checked. The CDR3 length is 15 residues. Germline V gives CDR1 SEHNR, CDR2 FQNEAQ (reference sequence). The CDR3 sequence: CASSLGEFLHYEQYF.

This chain uses TRBV7-9 with TRBJ2-2. CDR1 is SEHNR, CDR2 FQNEAQ, per germline (reference sequence). The CDR3 is 15 amino acids. Here the CDR3 reads CASSLLVQYDGELFF.

The V gene is TRBV6-5, the J gene TRBJ2-1; TCRdb designates TRBD1, a call that cannot be tested without DNA. The V gene's germline CDR1 is MNHEY and CDR2 SVGAGI. CDR3 length: 13 amino acids. The CDR3 region is CASRAGALNEQFF.

The chain uses TRBV5-1 and TRBJ2-2; TCRdb designates TRBD1, a call that cannot be tested without DNA. The germline V gene encodes CDR1 SGHRS and CDR2 YFSETQ. The CDR3 runs 17 residues. This CDR3 reads CASSSTRDRRNTGELFF. The full variable domain, its missing parts supplied by reference TRBV5-1 and TRBJ2-2, is KAGVTQTPRYLIKTRGQQVTLSCSPISGHRSVSWYQQTPGQGLQFLFEYFSETQRNKGNFPGRFSGRQFSNSRSEMNVSTLELGDSALYLCASSSTRDRRNTGELFFGEGSRLTVL.

The chain is built from TRBV20-1 and TRBJ2-7; TCRdb indicates TRBD2, and absent DNA this call remains unverified. Germline values: CDR1 DFQATT, CDR2 SNEGSKA (reference sequence). The CDR3 is made up of 13 amino acids. Here the CDR3 reads CSARELAGYEQYF.